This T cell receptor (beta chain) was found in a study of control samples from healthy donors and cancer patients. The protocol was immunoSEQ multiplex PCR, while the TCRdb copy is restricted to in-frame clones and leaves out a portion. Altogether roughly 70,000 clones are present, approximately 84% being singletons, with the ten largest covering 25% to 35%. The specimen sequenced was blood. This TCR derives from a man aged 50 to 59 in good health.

The DNA for the CDR3 is TGTGCCAGCAGCTTAGATGAGGTGTCAAATCCGTACTTC. This translates into CASSLDEVSNPYF. V is TRBV7-6 and J is TRBJ2-7; no firm D call. The germline V gene encodes CDR1 SGHVS and CDR2 FNYEAQ. The CDR3 totals 13 residues. V lost 1 base, J lost 12 bases, and 16 bases lay in between.